Shown below are 24 T cell receptor beta chains from a single sample sequenced in a study of shared clonotypes between healthy human individuals. Only in-frame clones appear in the TCRdb table, and some are missing; sequencing was by immunoSEQ multiplex PCR. In the table there are around 2,000,000 clones, about 95% of which are singletons. The naive CD8 subset, CD45RO-negative cells positively selected for CCR7, excluded terminally differentiated effector memory CD45RA+ cells. Sequencing input: naive CD8+ T cells sorted from blood. All receptors come from a man younger than 30 in good health.

The chain uses TRBV4-1 and TRBJ1-5; the D is unclear. CDR1 is MGHRA, CDR2 YSYEKL, per germline. This CDR3 contains 15 residues. V lost 4 bases and J lost 0, with 10 bases in between. The CDR3 reads CASSPEVYSNQPQHF. CDR3 coding DNA: TGCGCCAGCAGCCCCGAGGTGTATAGCAATCAGCCCCAGCATTTT.

This chain links TRBV7-9 with TRBJ2-7, with 7 bases fitting TRBD1. Looked up from germline, CDR1 is SEHNR and CDR2 is FQNEAQ (reference sequence). V gave up 5 bases and J gave up 5 bases; unmatched junction bases: 9. The CDR3 length is 14 residues. CDR3 DNA sequence: TGTGCCAGCAGCGCTACAGGGGTTTTTGACGAGCAGTACTTC. Residues: CASSATGVFDEQYF.

This clone was found once. This CDR3 is also generated by other DNA sequences in the sample. This sequence joins TRBV27 and TRBJ2-3; no firm D call. The CDR3 runs 14 residues. Germline assignment: CDR1 MNHEY and CDR2 SMNVEV (reference sequence). V was pared by 5 bases and J by 0 bases, with 9 bases between. In DNA, the CDR3 is TGTGCCAGCAGTCGGGTTGGGAGCACAGATACGCAGTATTTT. Protein: CASSRVGSTDTQYF.

V and J are TRBV19 and TRBJ1-5, with D possibly being TRBD1 (5 bases). CDR3 length: 15 amino acids. From germline, CDR1 is LNHDA and CDR2 SQIVND (reference sequence). V gave up 3 bases and J gave up 3 bases, with 12 bases separating them. CDR3 DNA: TGTGCCAGTAGTATTGGGACGTTGTACAATCAGCCCCAGCATTTT. Residues: CASSIGTLYNQPQHF.

The rearrangement joins TRBV4-1 to TRBJ1-1; weak D call: TRBD1 (6 bases). Germline loops: CDR1 MGHRA, CDR2 YSYEKL. With 0 bases removed from V and 3 bases from J, the gap between germline ends came to 17 bases. The CDR3 length is 17 residues. The CDR3 DNA sequence: TGCGCCAGCAGCCAAGAGGAGGGGGATGATTCGGACACTGAAGCTTTCTTT. This sequence encodes CASSQEEGDDSDTEAFF.

In nucleotides, the CDR3 is TGTGCCAGCAGCTTACCAGCGGGAGAATACGAGCAGTACTTC. This codes for CASSLPAGEYEQYF. The chain links TRBV13 to TRBJ2-7; 8 nucleotides match TRBD2. Germline CDR1 is PRHDT and CDR2 is FYEKMQ (reference sequence). After removal of 2 bases from V and 4 bases from J, the junction contained 4 bases not matched to a gene. The length of the CDR3 is 14 residues.

The count of this clone is one. The chain combines TRBV11-2 with TRBJ2-3; D not certain. Germline CDR1 is SGHAT and CDR2 is FQNNGV. Deletions cut 5 bases from V and 9 bases from J, with 12 bases between. This CDR3 comprises 12 residues. Here the CDR3 DNA reads TGTGCCAGCAGCAATGACTCCCCGACGCAGTATTTT. It encodes CASSNDSPTQYF.

Details on this clone: Other nucleotide sequences from this sample produce the same CDR3. The chain links TRBV6-1 to TRBJ2-7, with TRBD1 matching over 10 bases. Germline trimming cut 4 bases from V and 0 bases from J; bases unmatched to any gene: 3. Germline V gene sequence: CDR1 MNHNS, CDR2 SASEGT. The CDR3 has 15 residues. The CDR3: CASSARTGGSYEQYF. The CDR3 DNA follows: TGTGCCAGCAGTGCCCGGACAGGGGGCTCCTACGAGCAGTACTTC.

Note on this clone: Other DNA sequences from this sample encode an identical CDR3 as well. V and J are TRBV27 and TRBJ2-2, with 10 nucleotides matching TRBD2. Germline CDR1 and CDR2: MNHEY and SMNVEV (reference sequence). J gave up 6 bases and V 6 bases, and 7 bases lay outside the gene matches. There are 15 residues in the CDR3. The CDR3 reads CASSLSGGAAGELFF. The CDR3 DNA follows: TGTGCCAGCAGCCTAAGCGGGGGGGCGGCCGGGGAGCTGTTTTTT.

The CDR3 reads CASSTETGLSYNEQFF. CDR3 nucleotide sequence: TGTGCCAGTAGTACCGAGACAGGCCTATCCTACAATGAGCAGTTCTTC. The genes are TRBV19 and TRBJ2-1; perhaps TRBD1 as D (6 bases). CDR1 is LNHDA and CDR2 is SQIVND in the germline V gene (reference sequence). The CDR3 spans 16 residues. V shed 4 bases and J shed 1 base, with 14 bases lying between them. Together with reference TRBV19 and TRBJ2-1, the CDR3 gives the full variable domain: DGGITQSPKYLFRKEGQNVTLSCEQNLNHDAMYWYRQDPGQGLRLIYYSQIVNDFQKGDIAEGYSVSREKKESFPLTVTSAQKNPTAFYLCASSTETGLSYNEQFFGPGTRLTVL.

The rearrangement joins TRBV28 to TRBJ1-6; tentative D call: TRBD1 (6 bases). This CDR3 has 16 residues. Germline V lookup: CDR1 MDHEN, CDR2 SYDVKM. Trimming took 3 bases from V and 8 from J, leaving 17 bases between them. CDR3 amino acids: CASSFIGNRVDSPLHF. The DNA for the CDR3 is TGTGCCAGCAGTTTCATCGGAAACAGGGTGGATTCACCCCTCCACTTT.

This chain uses TRBV28 with TRBJ2-7, with a possible D match to TRBD2 (5 bases). CDR3 length equals 13 residues. Germline CDR1 MDHEN, CDR2 SYDVKM. Trimming shortened V by 3 bases and J by 6 bases, and 12 bases separated the two germline ends. The CDR3, as DNA: TGTGCCAGCAGTTTCTCGGACTCTGGCGAGCAGTACTTC. The encoded protein is CASSFSDSGEQYF.

To note about this clone: Compared with germline, one end of the junction differs, possibly owing to a read error. V gene TRBV6-5 combines with J gene TRBJ1-2; D may be TRBD1 (6 bases). CDR3 size: 13 residues. CDR1 and CDR2 from the germline V gene are MNHEY and SVGAGI. The CDR3 spells CVSSPRDTYGYTF. The CDR3 nucleotides read TGTGTCAGCAGCCCCCGGGACACCTATGGCTACACCTTC.

The chain combines TRBV4-1 with TRBJ2-2; D unresolved. V lost 3 bases to trimming and J lost 4 bases, with 12 bases between them. From germline, CDR1 is MGHRA and CDR2 YSYEKL. The CDR3 contains 15 residues. CDR3 DNA: TGCGCCAGCAGCCAGGGTATCGTGGCCACCGGGGAGCTGTTTTTT. Encoded protein: CASSQGIVATGELFF.

The V and J genes are TRBV27 and TRBJ2-7; possible D gene TRBD2, 5 bases. The CDR3 has 17 amino acids. In germline, CDR1 is MNHEY, CDR2 SMNVEV (reference sequence). Trimming took off 2 bases at V and 6 bases at J, with 23 bases between the two ends. Written as DNA, the CDR3 is TGTGCCAGCAGTTTAAATCGAGGGAACGGGGTGGGGTGCGAGCAGTACTTC. Its translation is CASSLNRGNGVGCEQYF.

The V call is TRBV28, the J call TRBJ2-5; 7 bases align to TRBD1. CDR1 and CDR2 (germline): MDHEN, SYDVKM. CDR3 length: 15 residues. V was clipped by 5 bases and J by 4 bases; unmatched bases: 10. CDR3 in DNA: TGTGCCAGCAGTCCCTTGACAGGGTGGGTAGAGACCCAGTACTTC. Its translation: CASSPLTGWVETQYF.

This chain joins TRBV13 and TRBJ2-1, with 8 bases identical to TRBD2. V lost 4 bases and J lost 2; bases outside the gene matches: 10. Germline V gene sequence: CDR1 PRHDT, CDR2 FYEKMQ (reference sequence). CDR3 size: 17 residues. CDR3 nucleotides: TGTGCCAGCAGCTCCATTAGCGGGGACCACCCCTACAATGAGCAGTTCTTC. Translating gives CASSSISGDHPYNEQFF.

The genes are TRBV7-8 and TRBJ2-1; D ambiguous. Germline V gene lookup returns CDR1 SGHVS and CDR2 FQNEAQ. Trimming stripped 5 bases from V and 6 bases from J, with 8 bases between. The length of the CDR3 is 12 residues. CDR3 coding DNA: TGTGCCAGCAGCCCTGACCGCAATGAGCAGTTCTTC. This gives the protein CASSPDRNEQFF. The whole variable domain, filled in from reference TRBV7-8 and TRBJ2-1, reads GAGVSQSPRYKVAKRGQDVALRCDPISGHVSLFWYQQALGQGPEFLTYFQNEAQLDKSGLPSDRFFAERPEGSVSTLKIQRTQQEDSAVYLCASSPDRNEQFFGPGTRLTVL.

The chain uses TRBV7-9 and TRBJ1-4; 10 bases map to TRBD1. The germline CDR1 and CDR2 sequences are SEHNR and FQNEAQ (reference sequence). With 3 bases clipped from V and 6 bases from J, the junction kept 16 bases outside the gene matches. The CDR3 covers 19 residues. CDR3 bases: TGTGCCAGCAGCTTCAGGACAGGGGGGAGGTCCGCCCGTCATGAAAAACTGTTTTTT. Translated: CASSFRTGGRSARHEKLFF.

The V and J genes are TRBV7-2 and TRBJ1-2; a possible D gene is TRBD1 (5 bases). The germline gives CDR1 SGHTA, CDR2 FQGNSA. Trimming removed 1 base from V and 3 bases from J, with 9 bases in between. The CDR3 sequence is 14 residues long. In nucleotides, the CDR3 is TGTGCCAGCAGCTTAGAGCAGGGCGACTATGGCTACACCTTC. It codes for CASSLEQGDYGYTF.

As concerns this clone: At one end, the junction sequence differs from germline, possibly due to a read error. The rearrangement joins TRBV5-8 to TRBJ2-5; TRBD2 matches at 9 bases. The CDR3 runs to 14 residues. CDR1 and CDR2 from the germline V gene are SGHTS and YDEGEE. The CDR3 nucleotides read TGTGCCGGCAGGATAGCGGGGGTCCAAGAGACCCAGTACTTC. Amino acids: CAGRIAGVQETQYF.

In regard to this clone: Other DNA sequences in this sample translate to the same CDR3. The rearrangement uses TRBV6-5 and TRBJ2-2; D is unclear. Trimming stripped 4 bases from V and 5 bases from J, with 2 bases between. Germline V CDR1 and CDR2: MNHEY, SVGAGI. The length of the CDR3 is 11 residues. The CDR3 sequence is CASSFTGELFF. In nucleotides, the CDR3 is TGTGCCAGCAGTTTTACCGGGGAGCTGTTTTTT.

This clone came up once. The CDR3 spells CASSYSLLDTDTQYF. DNA of the CDR3: TGTGCCAGCAGTTACTCCCTACTAGATACAGATACGCAGTATTTT. The genes are TRBV6-5 and TRBJ2-3; D might be TRBD2 (5 bases). CDR1 is MNHEY and CDR2 is SVGAGI in the germline V gene. The length of the CDR3 is 15 residues. V lost 0 bases, J lost 3 bases, and 10 bases lay in between.

This clone was observed a handful of times. This sequence joins TRBV27 and TRBJ1-5; tentative D call: TRBD1 (6 bases). Trimming shortened V by 9 bases and J by 3 bases, and 15 bases separated the two germline ends. The V gene's germline CDR1 is MNHEY and CDR2 SMNVEV (reference sequence). CDR3 length: 14 amino acids. DNA of the CDR3: TGTGCCAGTTCACGGGGGCTATTCAATCAGCCCCAGCATTTT. Its translation: CASSRGLFNQPQHF.